The following is a T cell receptor (beta chain) sequence with its context. The data stem from a study of cytomegalovirus exposure and HLA in healthy donors. PCR used 60 Vbeta primers and 13 Jbeta primers. Sequencing used immunoSEQ multiplex PCR; TCRdb keeps in-frame clones, though not all of them. The sample yields roughly 150,000 clones, more than 60% seen once. The V gene's germline CDR1 is MDHEN and CDR2 SYDVKM. The CDR3 contains 16 residues. The V gene end was trimmed by 3 bases and the J gene end by 3 bases; junction bases not matched to a gene: 11. This receptor was obtained from a woman aged 40 to 50 in good health and CMV-seropositive. This chain links TRBV28 with TRBJ2-7; 7 bases map to TRBD1. Sequencing was carried out using PBMCs. CDR3 nucleotides: TGTGCCAGCAGTTTTCCCACACCGACAGGGAACTACGAGCAGTACTTC. Encoded protein: CASSFPTPTGNYEQYF. Supplemented by reference TRBV28 and TRBJ2-7, the full variable domain reads DVKVTQSSRYLVKRTGEKVFLECVQDMDHENMFWYRQDPGLGLRLIYFSYDVKMKEKGDIPEGYSVSREKKERFSLILESASTNQTSMYLCASSFPTPTGNYEQYFGPGTRLTVT.